This T cell receptor beta chain came from a study of human T cells and chemical hapten exposure. Study-wide findings and caveats: With alopecia, donors may have immune responses unlike healthy people's.

As the library was built, unique molecular identifiers were attached to individual cDNA molecules. TCRdb itself ran the reads through MiXCR, one entry per CDR3 protein. The sample yields 2,000 to 2,500 distinct CDR3 sequences, around three fifths seen once. Indicated treatment: therapeutic diphenylcyclopropenone sensitization with weekly scalp DPC. This clonotype was counted between two and nine times. Its antigen remains unknown. Germline V gene lookup returns CDR1 MNHEY and CDR2 SMNVEV (reference sequence). This CDR3 spans 8 amino acids. The sequence was obtained from an adult with alopecia areata. Some clones in this sample may be carry-over from other donors' samples. This table probably holds off-target reads from a library built for another chain. The source material was whole blood, sampled before DPC sensitization or 2, 6, or about 24 weeks after (not recorded which). The chain combines TRBV27 with TRBJ2-5; D might be TRBD1 (5 bases). CDR3 sequence (DNA): TGTGCTGGCAGGGCCCAGTACTTC. Protein sequence: CAGRAQYF.